The 30 T cell receptor beta chains below come from one sample, sequenced in a study of T cells in Graves' hyperthyroidism and ophthalmopathy. RNA transcripts served as the template for amplifying TCR beta CDR3 regions. The TCR CDR3 first-round RT-PCR relied on the HTBI primer set. TCRdb reprocessed the multiplex PCR reads via MiXCR and lists one record per CDR3 protein. The table shows about 710,000 distinct CDR3 sequences, with approximately 16% occurring only once. Sequencing was performed on blood. The receptors shown here come from a man aged 18 to 30 with Graves' hyperthyroidism.

This clonotype was detected many times. V is TRBV28 and J is TRBJ1-2, with 9 bases aligning to TRBD1. This CDR3 has 15 amino acids. Germline trimming cut 6 bases from V and 7 bases from J; bases unmatched to any gene: 12. Germline CDR1 and CDR2: MDHEN and SYDVKM. CDR3 DNA sequence: TGTGCCAGCAGCAGACAGCCGGGACAGGGAGGTGGCTACACCTTC. The encoded protein is CASSRQPGQGGGYTF.

This clonotype was counted between two and nine times. The chain couples TRBV13 to TRBJ1-1; D is unresolved. The V gene's germline CDR1 is PRHDT and CDR2 FYEKMQ (reference sequence). The CDR3 extends over 13 amino acids. V gave up 1 base and J gave up 4 bases, with 7 bases separating them. The DNA for the CDR3 is TGTGCCAGCAGCTTAGAAAGTGTCACTGAAGCTTTCTTT. This gives the protein CASSLESVTEAFF.

V is TRBV28 and J is TRBJ1-1; D is perhaps TRBD1 (6 bases). Germline V gene data show CDR1 as MDHEN and CDR2 as SYDVKM. The CDR3 sequence is 14 residues long. V lost 5 bases, J lost 7 bases, and 17 bases lay in between. The CDR3 spells CASSPPGTLFEAFF. Written as DNA, the CDR3 is TGTGCCAGCAGTCCCCCCGGGACACTATTTGAAGCTTTCTTT.

This clonotype was counted between two and nine times. The rearrangement joins TRBV7-9 to TRBJ1-1; D unresolved. The CDR3 totals 13 residues. Trimming shortened V by 5 bases and J by 3 bases, and 10 bases separated the two germline ends. CDR1 is SEHNR and CDR2 is FQNEAQ in the germline V gene (reference sequence). CDR3 region: CASSAPQYTEAFF. The CDR3 DNA reads as TGTGCCAGCAGCGCACCACAGTACACTGAAGCTTTCTTT. The full variable domain, completed using reference TRBV7-9 and TRBJ1-1, is DTGVSQNPRHKITKRGQNVTFRCDPISEHNRLYWYRQTLGQGPEFLTYFQNEAQLEKSRLLSDRFSAERPKGSFSTLEIQRTEQGDSAMYLCASSAPQYTEAFFGQGTRLTVV.

This clonotype was detected only a few times. This sequence joins TRBV6-5 and TRBJ1-6; 7 bases are shared with TRBD1. The germline gives CDR1 MNHEY, CDR2 SVGAGI. CDR3 length: 14 residues. Losses at the gene ends were 2 bases for V and 10 bases for J; bases not matched to a gene: 5. DNA of the CDR3: TGTGCCAGCAGTTACGAGGGAGGGGGCTCACCCCTCCACTTT. It specifies CASSYEGGGSPLHF.

This clonotype was counted many times. V is TRBV11-2 and J is TRBJ2-7; D may be TRBD1 (5 bases). The V gene's germline CDR1 is SGHAT and CDR2 FQNNGV. With 1 base removed from V and 7 bases from J, the gap between germline ends came to 17 bases. This CDR3 has 15 amino acids. The CDR3 DNA is TGTGCCAGCAGCTTAGTTAGGGGCAGGGTGCGAGAGCAGTACTTC. It encodes CASSLVRGRVREQYF.

This clonotype was detected a few times. The V and J genes are TRBV6-1 and TRBJ2-5, with D possibly being TRBD2 (6 bases). The V and J ends lost 6 bases and 1 base respectively, with 12 bases between them. Germline V gives CDR1 MNHNS, CDR2 SASEGT. The length of the CDR3 is 14 residues. The CDR3 coding sequence is TGTGCCAGCAGCAAAGGGACTCCCCAAGAGACCCAGTACTTC. Its protein product is CASSKGTPQETQYF.

This chain uses TRBV12-3 or TRBV12-4 with TRBJ2-3; D unclear. Trimming stripped 4 bases from V and 4 bases from J, with 9 bases between. This CDR3 is built from 13 residues. CDR3 coding DNA: TGTGCCAGCAGTTCCAGGATGGCAGATACGCAGTATTTT. This gives the protein CASSSRMADTQYF.

This clonotype was recorded many times. This sequence joins TRBV9 and TRBJ2-2; no clear D. CDR1 and CDR2 (germline): SGDLS, YYNGEE. The CDR3 contains 14 residues. V lost 1 base and J 4 bases, leaving 8 bases between the germline ends. DNA for the CDR3: TGTGCCAGCAGCGTATCGGCGGTCACCGGGGAGCTGTTTTTT. Encoded protein: CASSVSAVTGELFF.

This chain links TRBV3-1 with TRBJ2-5; 12 bases are shared with TRBD2. With 0 bases clipped from V and 4 bases from J, the junction kept 3 bases outside the gene matches. The CDR3 length is 16 residues. Germline V gene sequence: CDR1 LGHDT, CDR2 YNNKEL (reference sequence). The CDR3 here is CASSQDKGLAGETQYF. In nucleotides, the CDR3 is TGTGCCAGCAGCCAAGATAAGGGACTAGCGGGAGAGACCCAGTACTTC.

This clonotype was picked up a small number of times. The chain is built from TRBV4-3 and TRBJ2-7, with a possible D match to TRBD2 (6 bases). V lost 4 bases, J lost 6 bases, and 19 bases lay in between. Germline CDR1 and CDR2: LGHNA and YSLEER. The CDR3 is 15 amino acids. The CDR3 bases are TGCGCCAGCAGCCCCACCCTGAGGCGGGATGGCGAGCAGTACTTC. Its protein product is CASSPTLRRDGEQYF.

This clonotype appeared once. The CDR3, as DNA: TGTGCCAGTAGCCTCGGGAGGGCCGTAGGTGAGCAGTTCTTC. Translated, it gives CASSLGRAVGEQFF. This chain connects TRBV19 to TRBJ2-1; TRBD2 matches at 8 bases. Per germline, CDR1 LNHDA and CDR2 SQIVND (reference sequence). The V and J ends lost 6 bases and 9 bases, in that order; junction bases with no gene match: 10. The CDR3 has 14 residues.

This clonotype came up many times. The gene calls are TRBV28 and TRBJ2-1, with D maybe TRBD2 (5 bases). Germline CDR1 and CDR2: MDHEN and SYDVKM. The CDR3 contains 14 residues. Trimming took 5 bases from V and 6 from J, leaving 14 bases between them. The CDR3 sequence: CASSPPLVSNEQFF. CDR3 coding DNA: TGTGCCAGCAGTCCCCCACTAGTAAGCAATGAGCAGTTCTTC.

This clonotype was found many times. V is TRBV27 and J is TRBJ1-6; D not resolved. There are 13 residues in the CDR3. Trimming removed 4 bases from V and 9 bases from J, with 10 bases in between. Germline loops: CDR1 MNHEY, CDR2 SMNVEV (reference sequence). In nucleotides, the CDR3 is TGTGCCAGCAGTTCCACCAGGATTTCACCCCTCCACTTT. Amino acids: CASSSTRISPLHF.

This clonotype was detected many times. This chain uses TRBV30 with TRBJ2-1, with D perhaps being TRBD1 or TRBD2 (5 bases each). The CDR3 is 12 residues long. Trimming removed 5 bases at V and 8 bases at J, with 13 bases between. CDR1 is GTSNPN, CDR2 SVGIG, per germline (reference sequence). The CDR3 reads CAWSDGADEQFF. As DNA, the CDR3 is TGTGCCTGGTCCGACGGGGCCGATGAGCAGTTCTTC.

This clonotype has ten or more counts. J is TRBJ2-4 and V is TRBV20-1; the D call may be TRBD1 or TRBD2 (6 bases each). The CDR3 contains 15 residues. Germline CDR1 reads DFQATT; CDR2 reads SNEGSKA (reference sequence). Trimming removed 1 base at V and 1 base at J, with 11 bases between. CDR3 protein: CSARGTGAAKNIQYF. CDR3 DNA: TGCAGTGCTAGAGGCACGGGGGCTGCCAAAAACATTCAGTACTTC.

The J gene is TRBJ1-2, the V gene TRBV4-1; 9 bases map to TRBD1. The CDR3 runs 16 residues. The V gene end was trimmed by 0 bases and the J gene end by 4 bases; junction bases not matched to a gene: 6. Germline lookup yields CDR1 MGHRA and CDR2 YSYEKL. CDR3 bases: TGCGCCAGCAGCCAAGACCCCACAGGGGGCCCCTATGGCTACACCTTC. The encoded protein is CASSQDPTGGPYGYTF.

The chain links TRBV5-4 to TRBJ2-5; D uncertain. Trimming removed 1 base at V and 5 bases at J, with 9 bases between. The CDR3 is made up of 13 amino acids. Per the germline V gene, CDR1 is SGHNT and CDR2 is YYREEE (reference sequence). The CDR3 bases are TGTGCCAGCAGCTTGTATGGCCTGGAGACCCAGTACTTC. Encoded protein: CASSLYGLETQYF.

This clonotype was seen repeatedly, ten times or more. A read error may explain this, as a much larger clone is one base away. The V call is TRBV6-2 or TRBV6-3, the J call TRBJ2-5; D is unresolved. Germline CDR1 and CDR2: MNHEY and SVGEGT. The CDR3 has 11 residues. V lost 6 bases and J 1 base, leaving 3 bases between the germline ends. The CDR3 spells CASRSQETQYF. The CDR3 DNA follows: TGTGCCAGCAGGTCCCAAGAGACCCAGTACTTC.

V and J are TRBV20-1 and TRBJ1-3; D is uncertain. V was trimmed by 6 bases and J by 1 base, leaving 13 bases between them. Germline V gives CDR1 DFQATT, CDR2 SNEGSKA (reference sequence). This CDR3 comprises 14 residues. This CDR3 reads CSAQLRASGNTIYF. In DNA form, the CDR3 reads TGCAGTGCCCAGTTACGGGCTTCTGGAAACACCATATATTTT.

The chain recombines TRBV6-5 with TRBJ1-2; tentatively, D is TRBD1 (6 bases). Per the germline V gene, CDR1 is MNHEY and CDR2 is SVGAGI. This CDR3 region has 18 residues. The V and J ends lost 1 base and 7 bases respectively, with 25 bases between them. CDR3 protein: CASSYFGQAGESRGGYTF. Here the CDR3 DNA reads TGTGCCAGCAGTTACTTCGGGCAGGCAGGGGAGTCGAGGGGTGGCTACACCTTC.

Many counts were recorded for this clonotype. The rearrangement joins TRBV7-8 to TRBJ2-1; 8 bases agree with TRBD2. V shed 3 bases, J shed 9 bases, and the junction held 16 bases outside the gene matches. The CDR3 is 17 amino acids. CDR1 and CDR2 from the germline V gene are SGHVS and FQNEAQ. The CDR3 DNA follows: TGTGCCAGCAGCTTCCGACTCGCGAAGCGGGAGAGTGGTGAGCAGTTCTTC. It encodes CASSFRLAKRESGEQFF.

The chain is built from TRBV29-1 and TRBJ1-2; possibly TRBD1 for D (6 bases). V lost 1 base and J lost 2, with 23 bases in between. Germline V lookup: CDR1 SQVTM, CDR2 ANQGSEA. This CDR3 is 18 amino acids long. The CDR3 DNA reads TGCAGCGTTGAAGCATCCACCCTGGGACACTCCGTGAACTATGGCTACACCTTC. Translating gives CSVEASTLGHSVNYGYTF. The variable domain in full, completed from reference TRBV29-1 and TRBJ1-2, reads SAVISQKPSRDICQRGTSLTIQCQVDSQVTMMFWYRQQPGQSLTLIATANQGSEATYESGFVIDKFPISRPNLTFSTLTVSNMSPEDSSIYLCSVEASTLGHSVNYGYTFGSGTRLTVV.

The chain uses TRBV25-1 and TRBJ1-1; no reliable D call. CDR3 length equals 13 residues. Trimming took 4 bases from V and 1 from J, leaving 7 bases between them. In germline, CDR1 is MGHDK, CDR2 SYGVNS. In DNA, the CDR3 is TGTGCCAGCAGTGCCTTAACGAACACTGAAGCTTTCTTT. Encoded protein: CASSALTNTEAFF.

As to this clonotype: A much larger clonotype is one base distant, so this may be a read error. The chain recombines TRBV20-1 with TRBJ2-7; TRBD2 might be the D (5 bases). Trimming left V 4 bases short and J 9 bases short, with 22 bases between. The germline gives CDR1 DFQATT, CDR2 SNEGSKA (reference sequence). This CDR3 has 14 residues. The CDR3 coding sequence is TGCAGTGCTACGGATTACCCCGCCGGTGAGGGGCAGTACTTC. This sequence encodes CSATDYPAGEGQYF.

This clonotype was recorded many times. J is TRBJ1-2 and V is TRBV7-2; 9 positions match TRBD1. There are 15 residues in the CDR3. Germline trimming cut 5 bases from V and 4 bases from J; bases unmatched to any gene: 8. Germline lookup yields CDR1 SGHTA and CDR2 FQGNSA. The CDR3 here is CASSPIRTGAYGYTF. The CDR3 DNA is TGTGCCAGCAGCCCAATCCGGACAGGGGCCTATGGCTACACCTTC.

This clonotype was detected ten times or more. V is TRBV7-9 and J is TRBJ2-3, with no clear D. This CDR3 has 15 amino acids. CDR1 and CDR2 from the germline V gene are SEHNR and FQNEAQ (reference sequence). Trimming took off 4 bases at V and 1 base at J, with 12 bases between the two ends. CDR3 DNA: TGTGCCAGCAGCTCAATGGACGGCCGCACAGATACGCAGTATTTT. It specifies CASSSMDGRTDTQYF.

The chain employs TRBV12-5 and TRBJ1-3, with a possible D match to TRBD1 (5 bases). The ends were cut back, 5 bases at V and 0 bases at J, with 23 bases in the middle. The CDR3 loop spans 19 amino acids. Germline V lookup: CDR1 LGHNT, CDR2 FRNRAP. CDR3 sequence: CASGPATMTDPCSGNTIYF. The DNA of the CDR3 is TGTGCTAGTGGTCCCGCTACTATGACAGACCCTTGCTCTGGAAACACCATATATTTT.

The sample holds many counts of this clonotype. The chain joins TRBV7-8 to TRBJ1-5, with D perhaps TRBD1 (6 bases). This CDR3 has 12 residues. Germline CDR1 reads SGHVS; CDR2 reads FQNEAQ. V was clipped by 6 bases and J by 6 bases, with 9 bases between them. CDR3 sequence reads: CASSLDSQPQHF. CDR3 in DNA: TGTGCCAGCAGTTTGGACAGTCAGCCCCAGCATTTT.

In its sample, this clonotype was seen many times. The chain is built from TRBV2 and TRBJ2-3; tentatively, D is TRBD2 (6 bases). CDR3 length: 15 amino acids. CDR1 and CDR2 (germline): SNHLY, FYNNEI. V shed 6 bases and J shed 0 bases, with 13 bases lying between them. The CDR3: CASRLLASSTDTQYF. CDR3 nucleotides: TGTGCCAGCAGGCTACTAGCCTCTAGCACAGATACGCAGTATTTT.